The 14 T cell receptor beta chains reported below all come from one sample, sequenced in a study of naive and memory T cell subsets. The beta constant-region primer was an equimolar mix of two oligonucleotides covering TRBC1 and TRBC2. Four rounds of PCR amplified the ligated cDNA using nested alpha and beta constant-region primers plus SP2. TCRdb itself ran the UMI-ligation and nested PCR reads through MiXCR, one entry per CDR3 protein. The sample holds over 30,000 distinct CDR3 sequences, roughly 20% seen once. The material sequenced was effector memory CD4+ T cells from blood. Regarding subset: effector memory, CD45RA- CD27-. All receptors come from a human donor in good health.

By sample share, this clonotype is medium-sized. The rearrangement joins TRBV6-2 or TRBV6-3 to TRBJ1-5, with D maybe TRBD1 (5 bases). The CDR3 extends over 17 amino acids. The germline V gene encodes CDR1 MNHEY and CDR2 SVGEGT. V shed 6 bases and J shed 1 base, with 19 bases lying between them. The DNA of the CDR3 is TGTGCCAGCAGCGGGGATGTAGGGGCGGGGAGCAATCAGCCCCAGCATTTT. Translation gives CASSGDVGAGSNQPQHF.

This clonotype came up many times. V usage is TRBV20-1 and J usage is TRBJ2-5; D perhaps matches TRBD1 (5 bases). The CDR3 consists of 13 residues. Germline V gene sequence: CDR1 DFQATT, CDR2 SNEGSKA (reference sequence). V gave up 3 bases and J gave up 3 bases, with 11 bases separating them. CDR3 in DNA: TGCAGTGCTAGCCTGACAGCCAAAGAGACCCAGTACTTC. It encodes CSASLTAKETQYF.

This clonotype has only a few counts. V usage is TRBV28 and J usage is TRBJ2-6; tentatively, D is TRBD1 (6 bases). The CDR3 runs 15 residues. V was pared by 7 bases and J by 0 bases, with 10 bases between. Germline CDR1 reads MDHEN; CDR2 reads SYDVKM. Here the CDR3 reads CASNRQASGANVLTF. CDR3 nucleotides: TGTGCCAGCAACCGACAGGCCTCTGGGGCCAACGTCCTGACTTTC.

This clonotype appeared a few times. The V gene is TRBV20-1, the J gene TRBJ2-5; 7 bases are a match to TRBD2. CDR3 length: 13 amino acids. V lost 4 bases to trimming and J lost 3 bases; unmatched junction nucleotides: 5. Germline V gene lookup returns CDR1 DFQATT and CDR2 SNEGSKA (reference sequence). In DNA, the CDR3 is TGCAGTGCTACCAGCGGGATTGAAGAGACCCAGTACTTC. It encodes CSATSGIEETQYF.

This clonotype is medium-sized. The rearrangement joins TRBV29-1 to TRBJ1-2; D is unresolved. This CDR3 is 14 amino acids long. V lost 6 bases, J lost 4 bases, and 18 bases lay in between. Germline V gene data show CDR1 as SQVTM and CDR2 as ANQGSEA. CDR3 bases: TGCAGCGTGTCTTTGGACGGCGAGTCCTATGGCTACACCTTC. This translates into CSVSLDGESYGYTF.

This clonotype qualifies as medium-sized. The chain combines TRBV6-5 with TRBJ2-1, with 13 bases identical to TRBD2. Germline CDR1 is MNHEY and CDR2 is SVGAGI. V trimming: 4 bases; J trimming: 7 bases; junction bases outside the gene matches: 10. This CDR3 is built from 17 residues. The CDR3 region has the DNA TGTGCCAGCAGTTCGATACAGAGGACTAGCGGGAGTAATGAGCAGTTCTTC. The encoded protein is CASSSIQRTSGSNEQFF.

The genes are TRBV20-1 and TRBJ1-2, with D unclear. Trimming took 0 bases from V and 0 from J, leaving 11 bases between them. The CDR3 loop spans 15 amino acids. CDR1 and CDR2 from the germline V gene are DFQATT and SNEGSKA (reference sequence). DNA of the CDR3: TGCAGTGCTAGAGATCTACGGGGAGCTAACTATGGCTACACCTTC. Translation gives CSARDLRGANYGYTF.

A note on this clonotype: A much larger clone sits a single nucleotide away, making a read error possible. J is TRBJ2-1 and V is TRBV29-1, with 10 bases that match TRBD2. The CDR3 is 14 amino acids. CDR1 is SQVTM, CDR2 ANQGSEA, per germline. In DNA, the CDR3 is TGCAGCGCGTGCGAGCGGGAGGGCCGTGGTGAGCAGATCTTC. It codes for CSACEREGRGEQIF.

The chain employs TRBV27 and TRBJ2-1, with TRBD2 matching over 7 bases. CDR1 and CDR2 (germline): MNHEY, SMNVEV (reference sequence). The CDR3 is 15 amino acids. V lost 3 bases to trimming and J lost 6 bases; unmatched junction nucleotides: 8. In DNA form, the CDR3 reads TGTGCCAGCAGTTTGGGAGGGAGCAAGGTCAATGAGCAGTTCTTC. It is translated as CASSLGGSKVNEQFF.

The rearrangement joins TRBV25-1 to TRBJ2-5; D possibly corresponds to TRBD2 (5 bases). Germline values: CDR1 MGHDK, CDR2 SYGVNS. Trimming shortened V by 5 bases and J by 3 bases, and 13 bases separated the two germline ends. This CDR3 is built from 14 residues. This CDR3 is CASSRAWGEETQYF. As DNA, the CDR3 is TGTGCCAGCAGTCGGGCCTGGGGAGAAGAGACCCAGTACTTC.

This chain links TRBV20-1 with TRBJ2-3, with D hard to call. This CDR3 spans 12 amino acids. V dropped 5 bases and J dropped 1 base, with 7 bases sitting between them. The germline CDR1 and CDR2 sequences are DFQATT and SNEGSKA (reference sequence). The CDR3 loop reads CSAPDRTDTQYF. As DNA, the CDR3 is TGCAGTGCTCCGGACCGCACAGATACGCAGTATTTT.

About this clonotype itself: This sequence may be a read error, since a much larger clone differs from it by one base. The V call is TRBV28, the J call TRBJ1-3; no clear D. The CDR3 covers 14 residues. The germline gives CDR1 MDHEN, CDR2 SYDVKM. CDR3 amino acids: CTSSEGSIGNTIYF. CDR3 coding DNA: TGTACCAGCAGCGAGGGTTCGATTGGAAACACCATATATTTT.

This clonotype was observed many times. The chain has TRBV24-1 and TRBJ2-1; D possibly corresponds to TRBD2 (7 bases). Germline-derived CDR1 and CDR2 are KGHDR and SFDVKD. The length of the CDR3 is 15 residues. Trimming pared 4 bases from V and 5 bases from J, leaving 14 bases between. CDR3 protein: CATSEGGGAHNEQFF. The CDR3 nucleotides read TGTGCCACCAGTGAAGGAGGGGGGGCACACAATGAGCAGTTCTTC.

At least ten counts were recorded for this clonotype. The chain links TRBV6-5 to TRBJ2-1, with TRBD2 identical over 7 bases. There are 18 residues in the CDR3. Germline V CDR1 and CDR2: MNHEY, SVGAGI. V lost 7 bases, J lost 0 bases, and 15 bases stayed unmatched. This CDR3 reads CASNRRAGTRSSYNEQFF. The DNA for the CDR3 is TGTGCCAGCAACAGAAGAGCGGGAACCAGGAGCTCCTACAATGAGCAGTTCTTC.